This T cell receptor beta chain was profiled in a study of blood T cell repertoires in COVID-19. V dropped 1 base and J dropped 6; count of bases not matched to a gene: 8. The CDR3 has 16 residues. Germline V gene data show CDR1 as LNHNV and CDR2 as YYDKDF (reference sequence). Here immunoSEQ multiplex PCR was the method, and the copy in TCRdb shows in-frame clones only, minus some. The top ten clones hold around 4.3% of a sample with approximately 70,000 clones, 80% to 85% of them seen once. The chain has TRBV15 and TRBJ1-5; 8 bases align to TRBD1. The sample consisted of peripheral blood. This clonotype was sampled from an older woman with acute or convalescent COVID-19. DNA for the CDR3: TGTGCCACCAGCAGAGGAAGGACAGGGATAAGTCAGCCCCAGCATTTT. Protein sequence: CATSRGRTGISQPQHF.